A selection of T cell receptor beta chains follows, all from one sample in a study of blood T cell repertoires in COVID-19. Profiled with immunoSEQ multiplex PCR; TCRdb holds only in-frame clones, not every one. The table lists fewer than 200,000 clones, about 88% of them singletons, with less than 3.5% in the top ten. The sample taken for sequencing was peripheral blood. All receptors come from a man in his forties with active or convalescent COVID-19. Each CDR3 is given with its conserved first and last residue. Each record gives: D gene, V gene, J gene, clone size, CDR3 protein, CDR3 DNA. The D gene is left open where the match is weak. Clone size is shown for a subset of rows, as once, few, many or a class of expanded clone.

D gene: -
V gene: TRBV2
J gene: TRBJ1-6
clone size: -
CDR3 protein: CASRGDLGSPLHF
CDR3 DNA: TGTGCCAGCAGGGGAGATTTAGGGTCACCCCTCCACTTT

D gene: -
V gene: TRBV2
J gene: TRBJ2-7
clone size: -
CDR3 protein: CASFRDSYEQYF
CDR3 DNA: TGTGCCAGCTTCAGGGACTCCTACGAGCAGTACTTC

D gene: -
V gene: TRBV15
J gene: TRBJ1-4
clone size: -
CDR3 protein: CATQSGTNEKLFF
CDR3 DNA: TGTGCCACCCAATCCGGGACTAATGAAAAACTGTTTTTT

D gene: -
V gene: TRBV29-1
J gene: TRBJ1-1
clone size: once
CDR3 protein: CSVGNMNTEAFF
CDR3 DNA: TGCAGCGTTGGAAACATGAACACTGAAGCTTTCTTT

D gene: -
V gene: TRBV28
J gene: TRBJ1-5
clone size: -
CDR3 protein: CASSLRQSFQPQHF
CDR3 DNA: TGTGCCAGCAGTCTTCGACAGTCCTTTCAGCCCCAGCATTTT

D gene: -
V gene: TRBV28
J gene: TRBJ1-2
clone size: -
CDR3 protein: CASSIQGIDDYGYTF
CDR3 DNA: TGTGCCAGCAGTATCCAGGGAATCGACGACTATGGCTACACCTTC

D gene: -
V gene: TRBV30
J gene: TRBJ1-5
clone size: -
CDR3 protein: CAWSLGGSGMEGLAPQHF
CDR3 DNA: TGTGCCTGGAGTCTCGGGGGGAGCGGGATGGAGGGCCTTGCGCCCCAGCATTTT

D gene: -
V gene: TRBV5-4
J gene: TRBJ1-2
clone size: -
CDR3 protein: CASTNLGVYGYTF
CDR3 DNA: TGTGCCAGCACCAATCTCGGGGTCTATGGCTACACCTTC

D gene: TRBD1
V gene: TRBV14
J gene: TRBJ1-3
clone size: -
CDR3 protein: CASSQRTGVGNTIYF
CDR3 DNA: TGTGCCAGCAGCCAGCGGACAGGGGTCGGAAACACCATATATTTT

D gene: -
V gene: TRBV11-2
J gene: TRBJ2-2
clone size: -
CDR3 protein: CASSLRVAGNTGELFF
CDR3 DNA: TGTGCCAGCAGCTTGAGGGTTGCTGGAAACACCGGGGAGCTGTTTTTT

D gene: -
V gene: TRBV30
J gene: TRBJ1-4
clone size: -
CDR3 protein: CAWSLQWNEKLFF
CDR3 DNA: TGTGCCTGGAGTCTACAGTGGAATGAAAAACTGTTTTTT

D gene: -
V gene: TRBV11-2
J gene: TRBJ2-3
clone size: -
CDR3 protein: CASSKKWIGVRSDTQYF
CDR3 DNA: TGTGCCAGCAGCAAAAAATGGATAGGGGTTAGGTCAGATACGCAGTATTTT

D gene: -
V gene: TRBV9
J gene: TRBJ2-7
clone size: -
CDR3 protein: CASSAHGQEGTEQYF
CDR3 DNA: TGTGCCAGCAGCGCCCACGGACAGGAGGGGACTGAGCAGTACTTC

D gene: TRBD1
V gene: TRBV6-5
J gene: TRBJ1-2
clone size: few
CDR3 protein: CASSYSRQGHYGYTF
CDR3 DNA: TGTGCCAGCAGTTACTCCCGACAGGGCCACTATGGCTACACCTTC

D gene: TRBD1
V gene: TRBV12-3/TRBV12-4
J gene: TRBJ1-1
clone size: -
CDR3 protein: CASSLVTGAEAFF
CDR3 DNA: TGTGCCAGCAGTTTAGTCACAGGGGCTGAAGCTTTCTTT

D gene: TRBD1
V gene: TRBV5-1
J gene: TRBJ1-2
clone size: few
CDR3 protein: CASSGGTGGYGYTF
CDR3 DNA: TGCGCCAGCAGCGGCGGGACAGGGGGCTATGGCTACACCTTC

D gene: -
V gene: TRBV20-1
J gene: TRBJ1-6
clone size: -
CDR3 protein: CSASVVQEASSYNSPLHF
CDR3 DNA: TGCAGTGCTAGTGTGGTACAAGAAGCTAGCTCCTATAATTCACCCCTCCACTTT

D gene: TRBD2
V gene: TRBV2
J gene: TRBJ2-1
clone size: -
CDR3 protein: CASQKGWRGNHNEQFF
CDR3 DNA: TGTGCCAGCCAAAAGGGATGGCGGGGGAACCACAATGAGCAGTTCTTC

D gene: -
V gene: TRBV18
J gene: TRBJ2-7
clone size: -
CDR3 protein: CASSPAGLDEQYF
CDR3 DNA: TGTGCCAGCTCACCGGCAGGTCTCGACGAGCAGTACTTC